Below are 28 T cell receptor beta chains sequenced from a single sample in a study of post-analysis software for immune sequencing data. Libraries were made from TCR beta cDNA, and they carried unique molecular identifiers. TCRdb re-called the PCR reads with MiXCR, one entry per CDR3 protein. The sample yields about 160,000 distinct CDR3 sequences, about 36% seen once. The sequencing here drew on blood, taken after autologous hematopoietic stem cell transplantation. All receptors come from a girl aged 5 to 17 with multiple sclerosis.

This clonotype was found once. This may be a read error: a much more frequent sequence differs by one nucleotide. For the CDR3, the DNA is TGTGCCAGCAGCCGACAGGGGACATACGAGCAGTACTTC. It yields the protein CASSRQGTYEQYF. The chain has TRBV28 and TRBJ2-7; 8 nucleotides line up with TRBD1. There are 13 residues in the CDR3. J lost 4 bases, V lost 6 bases, and 5 bases had no gene match. The germline gives CDR1 MDHEN, CDR2 SYDVKM.

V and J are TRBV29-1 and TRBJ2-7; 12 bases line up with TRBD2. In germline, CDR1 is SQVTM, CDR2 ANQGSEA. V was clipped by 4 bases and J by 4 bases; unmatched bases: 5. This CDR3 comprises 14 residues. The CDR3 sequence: CSVGLAGATYEQYF. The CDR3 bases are TGCAGCGTTGGACTAGCGGGAGCGACGTACGAGCAGTACTTC.

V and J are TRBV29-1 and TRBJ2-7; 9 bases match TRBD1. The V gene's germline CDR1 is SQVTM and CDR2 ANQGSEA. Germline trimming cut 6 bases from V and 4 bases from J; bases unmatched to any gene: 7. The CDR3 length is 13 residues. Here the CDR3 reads CSVPSGTGYEQYF. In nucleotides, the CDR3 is TGCAGCGTACCCTCCGGGACAGGGTACGAGCAGTACTTC.

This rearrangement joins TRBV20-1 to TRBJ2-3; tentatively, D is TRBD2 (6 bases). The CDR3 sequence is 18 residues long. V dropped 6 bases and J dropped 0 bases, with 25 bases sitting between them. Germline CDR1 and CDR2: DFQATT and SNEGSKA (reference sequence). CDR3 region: CSAIMGLAGITSTDTQYF. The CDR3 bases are TGCAGTGCCATTATGGGGCTGGCGGGGATTACTAGCACAGATACGCAGTATTTT.

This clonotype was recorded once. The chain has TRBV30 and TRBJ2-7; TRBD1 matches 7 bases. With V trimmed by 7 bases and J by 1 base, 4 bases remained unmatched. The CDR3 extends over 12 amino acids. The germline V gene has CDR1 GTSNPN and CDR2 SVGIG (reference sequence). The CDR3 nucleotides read TGTGCCTATAAACAGGGGTCCTACGAGCAGTACTTC. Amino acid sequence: CAYKQGSYEQYF.

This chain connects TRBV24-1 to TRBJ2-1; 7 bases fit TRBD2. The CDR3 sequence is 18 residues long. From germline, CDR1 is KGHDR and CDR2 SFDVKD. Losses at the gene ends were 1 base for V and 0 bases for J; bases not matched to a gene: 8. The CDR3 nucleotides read TGTGCCACCAGTGATTTAGGCTCTAGCGGAGGCTCCTACAATGAGCAGTTCTTC. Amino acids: CATSDLGSSGGSYNEQFF.

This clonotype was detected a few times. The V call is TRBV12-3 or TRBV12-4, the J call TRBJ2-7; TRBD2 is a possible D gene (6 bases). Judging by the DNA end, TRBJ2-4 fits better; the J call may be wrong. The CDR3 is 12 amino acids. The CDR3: CASSSGGDIQYF. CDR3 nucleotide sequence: TGTGCCAGCAGTTCCGGGGGAGACATTCAGTACTTC.

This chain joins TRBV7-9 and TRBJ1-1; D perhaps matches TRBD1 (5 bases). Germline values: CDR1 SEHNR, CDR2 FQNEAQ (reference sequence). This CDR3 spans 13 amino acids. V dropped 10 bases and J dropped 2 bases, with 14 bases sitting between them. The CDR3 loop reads CATGAGPNTEAFF. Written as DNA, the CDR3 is TGTGCCACTGGGGCGGGACCAAACACTGAAGCTTTCTTT.

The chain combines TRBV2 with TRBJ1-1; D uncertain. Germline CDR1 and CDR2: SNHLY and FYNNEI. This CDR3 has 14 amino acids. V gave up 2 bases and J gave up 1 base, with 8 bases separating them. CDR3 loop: CASSESAGNTEAFF. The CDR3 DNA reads TGTGCCAGCAGTGAAAGCGCAGGGAACACTGAAGCTTTCTTT.

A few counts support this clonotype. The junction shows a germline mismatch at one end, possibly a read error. The CDR3 nucleotides are TGTGCCGGCAGTTCCCCCTACCGACTAGCGGACAATGAGCAGTTCTTC. It encodes CAGSSPYRLADNEQFF. The V gene is TRBV6-2 or TRBV6-3, the J gene TRBJ2-1; 9 positions match TRBD2. CDR3 length equals 16 residues. CDR1 is MNHEY, CDR2 SVGEGT, per germline.

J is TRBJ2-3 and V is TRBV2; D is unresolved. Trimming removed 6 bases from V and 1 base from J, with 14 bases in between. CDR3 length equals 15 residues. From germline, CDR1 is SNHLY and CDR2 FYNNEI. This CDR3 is CASRGIGLGTDTQYF. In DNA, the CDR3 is TGTGCCAGCAGAGGTATTGGGCTCGGCACAGATACGCAGTATTTT.

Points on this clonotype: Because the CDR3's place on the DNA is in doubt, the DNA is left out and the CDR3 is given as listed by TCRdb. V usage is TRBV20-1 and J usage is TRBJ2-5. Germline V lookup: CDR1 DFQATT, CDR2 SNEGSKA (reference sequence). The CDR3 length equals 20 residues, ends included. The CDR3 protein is CSALEEKLFFGSGTLETQYF.

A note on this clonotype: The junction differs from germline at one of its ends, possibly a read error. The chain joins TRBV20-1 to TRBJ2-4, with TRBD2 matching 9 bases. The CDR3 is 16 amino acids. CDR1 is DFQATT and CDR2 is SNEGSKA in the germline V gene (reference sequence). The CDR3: CSARDGGRVAKSIQYF. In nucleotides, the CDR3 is TGCAGTGCTAGAGATGGCGGGAGGGTGGCCAAAAGCATTCAGTACTTC.

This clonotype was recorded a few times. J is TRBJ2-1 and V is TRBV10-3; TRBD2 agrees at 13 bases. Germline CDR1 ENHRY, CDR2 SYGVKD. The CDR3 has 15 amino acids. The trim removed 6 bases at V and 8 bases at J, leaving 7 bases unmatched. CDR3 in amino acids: CAISVLAGGPDEQFF. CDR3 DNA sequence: TGTGCCATCAGCGTACTAGCGGGAGGGCCCGATGAGCAGTTCTTC.

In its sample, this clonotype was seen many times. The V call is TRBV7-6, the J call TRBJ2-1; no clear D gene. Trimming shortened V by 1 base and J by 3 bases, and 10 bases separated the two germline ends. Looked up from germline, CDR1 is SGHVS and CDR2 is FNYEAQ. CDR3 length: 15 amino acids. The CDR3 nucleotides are TGTGCCAGCAGCTTAGGTCCAAAGAACTACAATGAGCAGTTCTTC. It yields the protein CASSLGPKNYNEQFF.

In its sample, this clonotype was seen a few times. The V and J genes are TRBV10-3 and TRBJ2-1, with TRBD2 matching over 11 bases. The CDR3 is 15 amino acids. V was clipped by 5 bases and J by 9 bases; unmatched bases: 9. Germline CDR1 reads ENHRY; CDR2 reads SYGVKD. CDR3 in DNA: TGTGCCATCAGTAATGGAACTAGCGGGAGAGGTGAGCAGTTCTTC. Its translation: CAISNGTSGRGEQFF.

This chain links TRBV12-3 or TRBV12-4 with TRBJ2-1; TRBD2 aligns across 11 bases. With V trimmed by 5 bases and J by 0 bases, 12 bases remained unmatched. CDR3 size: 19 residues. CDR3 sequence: CASSDSGRATSSSYNEQFF. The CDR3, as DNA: TGTGCCAGCAGTGATAGCGGGAGGGCGACCTCGAGCTCCTACAATGAGCAGTTCTTC.

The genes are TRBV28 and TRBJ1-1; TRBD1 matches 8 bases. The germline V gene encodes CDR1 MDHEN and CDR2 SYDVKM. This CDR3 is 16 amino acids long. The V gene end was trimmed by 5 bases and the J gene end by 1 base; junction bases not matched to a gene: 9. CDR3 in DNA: TGTGCCAGCAGTCCACATGACAGGGGTGGGAACACTGAAGCTTTCTTT. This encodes CASSPHDRGGNTEAFF.

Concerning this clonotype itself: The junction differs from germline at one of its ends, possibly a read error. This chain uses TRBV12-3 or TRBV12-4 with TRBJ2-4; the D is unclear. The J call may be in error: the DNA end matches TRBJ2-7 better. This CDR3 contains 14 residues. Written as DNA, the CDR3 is TGTGCCGGCAGTTTAGGGCTCTCAGGCCACGAGCAGTACTTC. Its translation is CAGSLGLSGHEQYF.

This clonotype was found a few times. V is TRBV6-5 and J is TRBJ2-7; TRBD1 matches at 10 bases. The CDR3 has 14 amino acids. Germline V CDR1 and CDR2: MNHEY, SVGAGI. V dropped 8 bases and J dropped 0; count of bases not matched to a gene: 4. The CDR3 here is CASPGQGSSYEQYF. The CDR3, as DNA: TGTGCCAGCCCGGGACAGGGGAGCTCCTACGAGCAGTACTTC.

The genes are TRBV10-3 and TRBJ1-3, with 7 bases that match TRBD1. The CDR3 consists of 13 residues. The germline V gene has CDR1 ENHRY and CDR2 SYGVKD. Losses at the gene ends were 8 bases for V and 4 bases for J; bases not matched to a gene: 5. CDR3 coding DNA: TGTGCCATCGGAGGGACAGAAGGAAACACCATATATTTT. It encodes CAIGGTEGNTIYF.

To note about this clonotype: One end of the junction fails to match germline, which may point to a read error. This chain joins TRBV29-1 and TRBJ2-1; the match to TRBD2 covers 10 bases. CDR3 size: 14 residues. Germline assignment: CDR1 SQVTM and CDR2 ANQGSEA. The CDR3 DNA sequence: TGCAGCGTTGAGGGAACTAGCGGGGCGAATGGGCAGTTCTTC. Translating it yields CSVEGTSGANGQFF.

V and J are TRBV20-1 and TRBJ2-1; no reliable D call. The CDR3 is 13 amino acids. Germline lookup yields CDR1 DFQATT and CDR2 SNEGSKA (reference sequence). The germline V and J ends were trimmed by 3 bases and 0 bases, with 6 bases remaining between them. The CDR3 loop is CSASGRSYNEQFF. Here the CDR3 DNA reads TGCAGTGCTAGCGGGCGCTCCTACAATGAGCAGTTCTTC.

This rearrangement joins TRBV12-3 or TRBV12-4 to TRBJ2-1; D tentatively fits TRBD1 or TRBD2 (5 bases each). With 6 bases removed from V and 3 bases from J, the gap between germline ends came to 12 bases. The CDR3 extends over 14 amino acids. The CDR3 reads CASSHHGGYNEQFF. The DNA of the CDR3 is TGTGCCAGCAGCCATCATGGGGGCTACAATGAGCAGTTCTTC.

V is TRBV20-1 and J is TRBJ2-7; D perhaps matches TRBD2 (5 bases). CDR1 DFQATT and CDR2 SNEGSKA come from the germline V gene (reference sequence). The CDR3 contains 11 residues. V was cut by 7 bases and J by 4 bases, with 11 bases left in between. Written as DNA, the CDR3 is TGCAGTGGGACTTTATCTTACGAGCAGTACTTC. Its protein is CSGTLSYEQYF.

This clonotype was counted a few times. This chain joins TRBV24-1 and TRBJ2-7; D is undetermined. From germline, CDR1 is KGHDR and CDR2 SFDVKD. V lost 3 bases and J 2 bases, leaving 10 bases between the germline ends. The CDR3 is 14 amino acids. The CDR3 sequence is CATSDRTGTYEQYF. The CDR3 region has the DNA TGTGCCACCAGTGATCGGACGGGTACCTACGAGCAGTACTTC.

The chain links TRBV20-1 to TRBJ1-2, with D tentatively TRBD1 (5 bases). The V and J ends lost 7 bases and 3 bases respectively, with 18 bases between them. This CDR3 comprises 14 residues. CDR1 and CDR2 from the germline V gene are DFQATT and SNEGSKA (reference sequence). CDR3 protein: CSVGRSQGDYGYTF. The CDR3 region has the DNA TGCAGTGTGGGCAGGAGCCAAGGGGACTATGGCTACACCTTC.

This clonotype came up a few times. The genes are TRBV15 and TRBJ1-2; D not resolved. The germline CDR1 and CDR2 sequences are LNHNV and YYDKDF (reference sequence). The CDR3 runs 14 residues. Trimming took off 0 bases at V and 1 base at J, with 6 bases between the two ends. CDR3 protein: CATSRDRDNYGYTF. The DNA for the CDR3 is TGTGCCACCAGCAGAGATAGAGATAACTATGGCTACACCTTC.